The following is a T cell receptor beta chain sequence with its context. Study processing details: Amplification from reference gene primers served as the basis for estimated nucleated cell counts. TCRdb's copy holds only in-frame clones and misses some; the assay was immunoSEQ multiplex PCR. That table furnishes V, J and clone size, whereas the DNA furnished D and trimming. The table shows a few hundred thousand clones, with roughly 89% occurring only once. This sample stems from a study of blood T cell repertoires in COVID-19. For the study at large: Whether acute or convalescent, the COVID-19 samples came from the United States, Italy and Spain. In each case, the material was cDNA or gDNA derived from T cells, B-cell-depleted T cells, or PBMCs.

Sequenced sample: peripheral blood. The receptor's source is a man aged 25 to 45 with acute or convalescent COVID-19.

Here the CDR3 DNA reads TGTGCCAGCAGCGTTAGGAGGGTGGCCACTGAAGCTTTCTTT. Its translation is CASSVRRVATEAFF. The V call is TRBV5-6, the J call TRBJ1-1; no definite D call. Trimming stripped 4 bases from V and 4 bases from J, with 14 bases between. CDR1 is SGHDT, CDR2 YYEEEE, per germline. The CDR3 is 14 amino acids.